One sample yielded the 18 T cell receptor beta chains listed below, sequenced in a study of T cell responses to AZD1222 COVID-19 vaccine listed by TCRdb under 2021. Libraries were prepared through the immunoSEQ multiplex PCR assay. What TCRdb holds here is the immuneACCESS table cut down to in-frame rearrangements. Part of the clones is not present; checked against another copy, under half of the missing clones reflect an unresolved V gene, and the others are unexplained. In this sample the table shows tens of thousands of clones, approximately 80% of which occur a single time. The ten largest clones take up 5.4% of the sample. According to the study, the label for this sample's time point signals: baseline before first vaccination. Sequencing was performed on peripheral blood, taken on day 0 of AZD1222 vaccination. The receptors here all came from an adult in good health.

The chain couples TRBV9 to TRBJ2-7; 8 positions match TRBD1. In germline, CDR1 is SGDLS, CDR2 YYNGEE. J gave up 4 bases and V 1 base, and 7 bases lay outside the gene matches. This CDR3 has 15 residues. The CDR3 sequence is CASSVTGGPGYEQYF. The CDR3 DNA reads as TGTGCCAGCAGCGTAACAGGGGGTCCCGGGTACGAGCAGTACTTC.

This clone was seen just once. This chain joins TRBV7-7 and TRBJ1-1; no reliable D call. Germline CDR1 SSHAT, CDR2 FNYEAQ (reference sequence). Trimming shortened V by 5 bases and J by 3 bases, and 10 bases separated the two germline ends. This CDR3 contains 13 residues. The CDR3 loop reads CASSAGPDTEAFF. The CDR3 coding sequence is TGTGCCAGCAGCGCTGGGCCGGACACTGAAGCTTTCTTT.

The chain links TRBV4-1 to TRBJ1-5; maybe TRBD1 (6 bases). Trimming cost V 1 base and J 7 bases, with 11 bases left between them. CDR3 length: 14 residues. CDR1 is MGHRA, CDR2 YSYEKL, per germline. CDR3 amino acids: CASSQAGAGQPQHF. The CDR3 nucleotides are TGCGCCAGCAGCCAAGCAGGGGCGGGACAGCCCCAGCATTTT.

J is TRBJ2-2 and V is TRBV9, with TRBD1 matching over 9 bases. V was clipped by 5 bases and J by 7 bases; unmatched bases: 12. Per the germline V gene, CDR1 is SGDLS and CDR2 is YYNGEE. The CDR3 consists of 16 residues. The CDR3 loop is CASSAGTGKGGGELFF. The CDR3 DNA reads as TGTGCCAGCAGTGCAGGGACAGGGAAAGGGGGCGGGGAGCTGTTTTTT.

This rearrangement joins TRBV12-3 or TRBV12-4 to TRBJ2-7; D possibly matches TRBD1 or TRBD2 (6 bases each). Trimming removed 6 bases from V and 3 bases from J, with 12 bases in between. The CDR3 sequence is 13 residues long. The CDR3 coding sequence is TGTGCCAGCAGGCGGGACACAGACTACGAGCAGTACTTC. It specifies CASRRDTDYEQYF.

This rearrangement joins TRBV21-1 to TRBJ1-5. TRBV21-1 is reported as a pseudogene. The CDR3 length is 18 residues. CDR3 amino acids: CASSKRNITGRGNQPQHF. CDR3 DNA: TGTGCCAGCAGCAAACGGAATATAACAGGGAGGGGCAATCAGCCCCAGCATTTT.

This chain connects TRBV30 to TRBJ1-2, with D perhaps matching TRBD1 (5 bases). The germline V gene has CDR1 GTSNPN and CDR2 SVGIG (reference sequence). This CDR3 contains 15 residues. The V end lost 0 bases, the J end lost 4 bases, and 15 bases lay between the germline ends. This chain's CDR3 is CAWSVSGARGYGYTF. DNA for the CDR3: TGTGCCTGGAGTGTGAGTGGGGCCCGCGGCTATGGCTACACCTTC.

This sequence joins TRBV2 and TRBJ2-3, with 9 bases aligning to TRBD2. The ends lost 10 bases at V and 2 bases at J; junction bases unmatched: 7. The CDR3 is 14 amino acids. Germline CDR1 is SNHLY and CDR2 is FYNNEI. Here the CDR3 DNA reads TGTGCCACTCAAGCGGGGGGACCCACAGATACGCAGTATTTT. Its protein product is CATQAGGPTDTQYF.

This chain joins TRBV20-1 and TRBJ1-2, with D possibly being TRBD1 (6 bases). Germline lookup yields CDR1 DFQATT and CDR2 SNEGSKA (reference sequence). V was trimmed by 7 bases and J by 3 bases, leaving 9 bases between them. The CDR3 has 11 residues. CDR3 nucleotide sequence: TGCAGTGTAAAGGGGGACTATGGCTACACCTTC. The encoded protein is CSVKGDYGYTF.

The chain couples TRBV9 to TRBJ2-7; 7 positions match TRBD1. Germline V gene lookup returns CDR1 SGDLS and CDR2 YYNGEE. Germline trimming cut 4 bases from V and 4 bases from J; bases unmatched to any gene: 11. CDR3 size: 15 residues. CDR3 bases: TGTGCCAGCAGCCCTAGAGGCAGGGGGATTTACGAGCAGTACTTC. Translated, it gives CASSPRGRGIYEQYF.

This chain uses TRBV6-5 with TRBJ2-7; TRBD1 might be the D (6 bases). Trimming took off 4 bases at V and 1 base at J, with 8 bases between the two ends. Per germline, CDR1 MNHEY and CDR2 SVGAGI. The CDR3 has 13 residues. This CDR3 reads CASSFQGSYEQYF. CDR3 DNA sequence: TGTGCCAGCAGTTTCCAGGGGTCCTACGAGCAGTACTTC.

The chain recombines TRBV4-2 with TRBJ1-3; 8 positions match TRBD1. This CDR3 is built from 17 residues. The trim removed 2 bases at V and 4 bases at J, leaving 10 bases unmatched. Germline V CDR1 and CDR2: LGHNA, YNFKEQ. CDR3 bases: TGTGCCAGCAGCCAATACAATCAGGGGGCGCAAGGAAACACCATATATTTT. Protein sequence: CASSQYNQGAQGNTIYF.

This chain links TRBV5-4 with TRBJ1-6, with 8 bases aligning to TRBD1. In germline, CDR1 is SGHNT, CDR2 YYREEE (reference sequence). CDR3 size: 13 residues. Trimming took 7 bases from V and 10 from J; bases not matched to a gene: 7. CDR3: CASGRTGSSPLHF. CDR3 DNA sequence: TGTGCCAGCGGTCGGACAGGGTCGTCACCCCTCCACTTT.

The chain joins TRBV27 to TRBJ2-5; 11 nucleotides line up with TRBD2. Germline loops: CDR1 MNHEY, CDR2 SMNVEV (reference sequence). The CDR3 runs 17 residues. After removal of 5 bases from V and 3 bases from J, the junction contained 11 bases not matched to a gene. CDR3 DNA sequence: TGTGCCAGCAGTCAAATTACCGGGACTAGCGGTAAAGAGACCCAGTACTTC. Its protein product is CASSQITGTSGKETQYF.

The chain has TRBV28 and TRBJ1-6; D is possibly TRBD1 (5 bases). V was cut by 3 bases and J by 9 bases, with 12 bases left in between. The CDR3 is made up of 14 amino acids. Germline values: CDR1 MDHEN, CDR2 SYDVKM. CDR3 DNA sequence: TGTGCCAGCAGTTTTCCAGGGACGGGTTCACCCCTCCACTTT. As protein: CASSFPGTGSPLHF.

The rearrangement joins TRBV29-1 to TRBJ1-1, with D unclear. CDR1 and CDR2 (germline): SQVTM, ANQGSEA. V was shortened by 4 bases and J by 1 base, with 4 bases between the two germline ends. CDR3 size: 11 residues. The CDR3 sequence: CSVVENTEAFF. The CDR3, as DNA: TGCAGCGTTGTGGAGAACACTGAAGCTTTCTTT.

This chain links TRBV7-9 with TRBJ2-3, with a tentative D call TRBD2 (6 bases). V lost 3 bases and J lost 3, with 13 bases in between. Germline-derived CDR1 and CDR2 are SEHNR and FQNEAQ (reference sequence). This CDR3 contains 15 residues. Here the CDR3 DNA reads TGTGCCAGCAGCTTCCCGGGACTTATAACAGATACGCAGTATTTT. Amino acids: CASSFPGLITDTQYF. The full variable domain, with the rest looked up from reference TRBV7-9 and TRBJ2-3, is DTGVSQNPRHKITKRGQNVTFRCDPISEHNRLYWYRQTLGQGPEFLTYFQNEAQLEKSRLLSDRFSAERPKGSFSTLEIQRTEQGDSAMYLCASSFPGLITDTQYFGPGTRLTVL.

CDR3 region: CASSSTEYRDEQYF. The CDR3 DNA reads TGTGCCAGCAGCTCCACTGAATACAGGGACGAGCAGTACTTC. The genes are TRBV7-2 and TRBJ2-7, with D tentatively TRBD1 (6 bases). V was clipped by 4 bases and J by 5 bases, with 15 bases between them. The CDR3 is 14 amino acids. Germline-derived CDR1 and CDR2 are SGHTA and FQGNSA. Drawing the rest from reference TRBV7-2 and TRBJ2-7, the complete variable domain is GAGVSQSPSNKVTEKGKDVELRCDPISGHTALYWYRQSLGQGLEFLIYFQGNSAPDKSGLPSDRFSAERTGGSVSTLTIQRTQQEDSAVYLCASSSTEYRDEQYFGPGTRLTVT.